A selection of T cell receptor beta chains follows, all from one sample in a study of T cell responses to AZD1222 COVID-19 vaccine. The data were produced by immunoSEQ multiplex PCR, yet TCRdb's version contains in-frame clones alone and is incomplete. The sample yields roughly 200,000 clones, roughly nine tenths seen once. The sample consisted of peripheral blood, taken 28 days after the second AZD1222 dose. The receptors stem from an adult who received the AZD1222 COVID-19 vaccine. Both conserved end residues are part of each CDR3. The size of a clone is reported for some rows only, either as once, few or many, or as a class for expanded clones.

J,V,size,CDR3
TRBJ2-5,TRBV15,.,CATSRGYRGETQYF
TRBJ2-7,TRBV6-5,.,CASSYSPQAHEQYF
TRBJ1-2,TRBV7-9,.,CASSLDGGTGHGYTF
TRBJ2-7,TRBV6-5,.,CASRTPGTGAYEQYF
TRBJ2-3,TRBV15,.,CATSRDSPPDTQYF
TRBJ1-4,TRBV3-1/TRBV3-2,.,CASSHRGFGEKLFF
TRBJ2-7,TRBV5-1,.,CASSPGLVMSYEQYF
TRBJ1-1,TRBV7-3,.,CASSRGAGNTEAFF
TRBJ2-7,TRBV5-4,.,CASSDTGGADEQYF
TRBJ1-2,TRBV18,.,CASSPGTGALGGYTF
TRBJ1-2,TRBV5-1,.,CASSSQGLYYGYTF
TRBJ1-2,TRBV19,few,CASNAGDGYTF
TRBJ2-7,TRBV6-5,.,CASSYNPGEQYF
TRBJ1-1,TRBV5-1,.,CASRHRAEANTEAFF
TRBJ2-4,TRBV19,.,CASSPGTGGADKNIQYF
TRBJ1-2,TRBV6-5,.,CASLGWANYGYTF
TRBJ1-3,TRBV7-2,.,CASSLRGTGSGNTIYF
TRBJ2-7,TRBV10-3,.,CAIRASGMPAYEQYF
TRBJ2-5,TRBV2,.,CASKKELAGVETQYF
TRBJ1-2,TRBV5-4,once,CASSRDRVNYGYTF
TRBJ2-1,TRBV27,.,CASSLTPFGYNEQFF
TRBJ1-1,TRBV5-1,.,CASSRQEGANFRAFF
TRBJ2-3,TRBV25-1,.,CASSGQGRTDTQYF
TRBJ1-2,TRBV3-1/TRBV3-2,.,CASSPGGGPVYGYTF
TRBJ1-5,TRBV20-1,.,CSASGAGLQPQHF
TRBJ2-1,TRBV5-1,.,CASSLRALSYNEQFF
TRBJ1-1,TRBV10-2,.,CASSESGGWTEAFF
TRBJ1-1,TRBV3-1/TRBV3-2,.,CASSQGTGMNTEAFF
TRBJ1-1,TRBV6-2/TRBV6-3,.,CASSRGQSEAFF
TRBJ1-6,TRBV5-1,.,CASSLVSGVYNSPLHF
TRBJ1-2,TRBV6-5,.,CASNPMQGSNYGYTF
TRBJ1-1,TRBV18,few,CASSPRTGGGGTEAFF
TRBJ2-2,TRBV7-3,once,CASSFSGGAGELFF
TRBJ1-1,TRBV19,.,CASSQVIGPMNTEAFF